There are a few counts of the clone carrying this TCR beta chain. The antigen is not known. TCRdb fed the 5' RACE reads into MiXCR, producing one record per CDR3 protein. The sample comprises 110,000 to 150,000 distinct CDR3 sequences, about 6.9% of which are singletons, and about 0.6% rests with the top ten. The data belong to a study of T cells after yellow fever vaccination. Study observations and caveats: Only a small proportion of the clonotypes turned up in both the CD4 and the CD8 compartments, likely arising from convergent recombination.

Source: CD4+ T cells sorted from PBMCs, taken 10 days after the yellow fever booster vaccination. This clonotype was sampled from a man aged 30 to 39 who received the YFV17D yellow fever vaccine.

CDR3 sequence: CAIGRGDTGELFF. CDR3 in DNA: TGTGCCATAGGCAGAGGGGACACCGGGGAGCTGTTTTTT. V and J are TRBV10-3 and TRBJ2-2; D possibly uses TRBD1 or TRBD2 (5 bases each). The V end was cut by 9 bases, the J end by 3 bases, with 11 bases between. Germline assignment: CDR1 ENHRY and CDR2 SYGVKD. This CDR3 comprises 13 residues.